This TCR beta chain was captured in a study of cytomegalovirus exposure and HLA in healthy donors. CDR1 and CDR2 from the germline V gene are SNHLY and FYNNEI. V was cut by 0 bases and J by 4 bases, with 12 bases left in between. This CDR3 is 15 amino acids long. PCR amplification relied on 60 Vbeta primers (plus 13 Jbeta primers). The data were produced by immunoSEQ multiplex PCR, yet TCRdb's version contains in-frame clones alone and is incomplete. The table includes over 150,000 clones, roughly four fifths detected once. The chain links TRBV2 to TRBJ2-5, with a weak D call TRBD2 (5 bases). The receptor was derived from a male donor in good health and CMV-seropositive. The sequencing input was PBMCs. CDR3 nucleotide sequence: TGTGCCAGCAGTGAAGCGCGAGGGTGGTCAGAGACCCAGTACTTC. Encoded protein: CASSEARGWSETQYF.